This T cell receptor beta chain was recovered during a study of blood T cell repertoires in COVID-19. Study overall: The United States, Italy and Spain provided the acute and convalescent COVID-19 samples.

This CDR3 region has 13 residues. After removal of 2 bases from V and 4 bases from J, the junction contained 2 bases not matched to a gene. The germline V gene has CDR1 SGHKS and CDR2 YYEKEE (reference sequence). Sequencing used immunoSEQ multiplex PCR; TCRdb keeps in-frame clones, though not all of them. The sample shows roughly 190,000 clones, about 85% of them seen only once. The TCR originated in a man in his fifties or sixties with active or convalescent COVID-19. The chain carries TRBV5-5 and TRBJ1-1, with 7 bases lining up with TRBD1. Sequenced sample: peripheral blood. Here the CDR3 reads CASSLQGSTEAFF. In DNA form, the CDR3 reads TGTGCCAGCAGCTTACAGGGGTCCACTGAAGCTTTCTTT. Drawing the rest from reference TRBV5-5 and TRBJ1-1, the complete variable domain is DAGVTQSPTHLIKTRGQQVTLRCSPISGHKSVSWYQQVLGQGPQFIFQYYEKEERGRGNFPDRFSARQFPNYSSELNVNALLLGDSALYLCASSLQGSTEAFFGQGTRLTVV.